This T cell receptor (beta chain) derives from a study of shared clonotypes between healthy human individuals. Measured with immunoSEQ multiplex PCR; TCRdb has only the in-frame clones, and not every one. The profile shows around 2.5 million clones, over 85% of them singletons. The CDR3 contains 14 residues. Germline-derived CDR1 and CDR2 are SGHRS and YFSETQ. V dropped 3 bases and J dropped 2 bases, with 12 bases sitting between them. The sample was naive CD4+ T cells from PBMCs. Described subset: CD45RA+ positively selected. J is TRBJ2-7 and V is TRBV5-1; the D is unclear. This clonotype originated in a man younger than 35 in good health. Some clones in this sample may be carry-over from other donors' samples. CDR3 region: CASSSLADTYEQYF. CDR3 DNA: TGCGCCAGCAGCTCCTTAGCAGACACCTACGAGCAGTACTTC. Full variable domain (missing parts from reference TRBV5-1 and TRBJ2-7): KAGVTQTPRYLIKTRGQQVTLSCSPISGHRSVSWYQQTPGQGLQFLFEYFSETQRNKGNFPGRFSGRQFSNSRSEMNVSTLELGDSALYLCASSSLADTYEQYFGPGTRLTVT.